Each of the 29 T cell receptor beta chains below was sequenced from the same sample in a study of T-cell reconstitution after alpha-beta-depleted transplantation in children. Preparation of the TCRbeta library involved a method that used unique molecular identifiers. One entry per CDR3 protein results from TCRdb running MiXCR on the PCR reads. The data contain 490,000 or so distinct CDR3 sequences, around 13% of them singletons. Sequenced here: PBMCs from the stem cell graft donor, sampled from the stem cell graft. All receptors come from a human donor who donated a stem cell graft to a child with combined immunodeficiency.

The chain joins TRBV12-3 or TRBV12-4 to TRBJ2-2; D may be TRBD1 (6 bases). Trimming removed 6 bases at V and 8 bases at J, with 22 bases between. CDR3 size: 16 residues. CDR3 DNA: TGTGCCAGCAGGAGAGGGGGTATATACACCGGAGGGGAGCTGTTTTTT. It yields the protein CASRRGGIYTGGELFF.

This clonotype showed up many times. The chain recombines TRBV5-1 with TRBJ2-1; 7 bases are a match to TRBD1. V lost 0 bases to trimming and J lost 10 bases; unmatched junction nucleotides: 4. This CDR3 is built from 13 residues. From germline, CDR1 is SGHRS and CDR2 YFSETQ. The CDR3 here is CASSLVTGVEQFF. CDR3 DNA: TGCGCCAGCAGCTTGGTTACAGGGGTCGAGCAGTTCTTC. Using reference TRBV5-1 and TRBJ2-1 for the parts outside the CDR3, the full variable domain is KAGVTQTPRYLIKTRGQQVTLSCSPISGHRSVSWYQQTPGQGLQFLFEYFSETQRNKGNFPGRFSGRQFSNSRSEMNVSTLELGDSALYLCASSLVTGVEQFFGPGTRLTVL.

There are many counts of this clonotype. This chain joins TRBV12-3 or TRBV12-4 and TRBJ2-3; D remains unclear. Trimming cost V 3 bases and J 2 bases, with 9 bases left between them. The CDR3 is 14 residues long. The CDR3 here is CASSFTVLTDTQYF. The CDR3 region has the DNA TGTGCCAGCAGTTTTACGGTACTCACAGATACGCAGTATTTT.

The CDR3, as DNA: TGCGCCAGCAGCCAAGATGGAACTAGCGGGGCGGGGCAGTACTTC. Protein: CASSQDGTSGAGQYF. The rearrangement uses TRBV4-3 and TRBJ2-7; 10 bases line up with TRBD2. Trimming at V came to 0 bases and at J to 9 bases, leaving 8 bases not matched to a gene. Germline loops: CDR1 LGHNA, CDR2 YSLEER. The CDR3 contains 15 residues.

This clonotype was seen ten or more times. V is TRBV11-3 and J is TRBJ2-3; perhaps TRBD2 as D (6 bases). The CDR3 loop spans 17 amino acids. V was cut by 2 bases and J by 1 base, with 16 bases left in between. Germline CDR1 is SGHNT and CDR2 is YENEEA. The CDR3 sequence is CASSLSQGGGGTDTQYF. As DNA, the CDR3 is TGTGCCAGCAGCTTATCCCAGGGCGGCGGGGGCACAGATACGCAGTATTTT.

This clonotype showed up just a few times. The V and J genes are TRBV27 and TRBJ2-5; D unresolved. Germline-derived CDR1 and CDR2 are MNHEY and SMNVEV (reference sequence). Trimming pared 6 bases from V and 3 bases from J, leaving 14 bases between. The CDR3 contains 14 residues. In DNA, the CDR3 is TGTGCCAGCAGCAGTCATTTTCGGGAAGAGACCCAGTACTTC. As protein: CASSSHFREETQYF.

The J gene is TRBJ2-1, the V gene TRBV10-3; 10 bases line up with TRBD2. The V and J ends lost 4 bases and 8 bases, in that order; junction bases with no gene match: 11. This CDR3 region has 16 residues. Germline values: CDR1 ENHRY, CDR2 SYGVKD. CDR3 protein: CAISASGSAPADEQFF. The CDR3 nucleotides read TGTGCCATCAGTGCTAGCGGGAGCGCGCCAGCGGATGAGCAGTTCTTC.

The rearrangement joins TRBV30 to TRBJ2-7, with D perhaps being TRBD1 or TRBD2 (6 bases each). V lost 5 bases and J lost 2, with 19 bases in between. This CDR3 spans 15 amino acids. CDR1 is GTSNPN, CDR2 SVGIG, per germline (reference sequence). The CDR3 coding sequence is TGTGCCTGGTCCAGAGGACAGCGGGCCCCCTACGAGCAGTACTTC. It is translated as CAWSRGQRAPYEQYF.

Points on this clonotype: A read error is possible here, since a much larger clone lies one base away. V is TRBV29-1 and J is TRBJ2-3, with D unclear. The CDR3 is made up of 11 amino acids. V gave up 3 bases and J gave up 6 bases, with 7 bases separating them. CDR1 and CDR2 (germline): SQVTM, ANQGSEA. CDR3 bases: TGCAGCGTTGAGAAGGTGGATACGCAGTATTTT. Translation: CSVEKVDTQYF.

A few counts support this clonotype. This rearrangement joins TRBV29-1 to TRBJ2-5, with D hard to call. Trimming removed 3 bases from V and 4 bases from J, with 9 bases in between. Germline CDR1 is SQVTM and CDR2 is ANQGSEA. The CDR3 is made up of 12 amino acids. In DNA form, the CDR3 reads TGCAGCGTTGACTGGGTGTCAGAGACCCAGTACTTC. Its protein is CSVDWVSETQYF.

This clonotype was seen only a few times. This chain connects TRBV5-6 to TRBJ1-4; weak D call: TRBD1 (5 bases). With 4 bases removed from V and 5 bases from J, the gap between germline ends came to 15 bases. The CDR3 spans 15 residues. In germline, CDR1 is SGHDT, CDR2 YYEEEE. The CDR3 coding sequence is TGTGCCAGCAGCCGGGGCTTGTTGCAGAATGAAAAACTGTTTTTT. Translating gives CASSRGLLQNEKLFF.

This clonotype was picked up a small number of times. The chain has TRBV7-9 and TRBJ2-1, with 8 nucleotides matching TRBD2. Losses at the gene ends were 4 bases for V and 4 bases for J; bases not matched to a gene: 9. The length of the CDR3 is 16 residues. Per the germline V gene, CDR1 is SEHNR and CDR2 is FQNEAQ (reference sequence). The chain's CDR3 is CASSSRGARGYNEQFF. The CDR3 DNA follows: TGTGCCAGCAGCTCGCGGGGGGCCAGGGGATACAATGAGCAGTTCTTC.

The table lists this clonotype with a few counts. The chain combines TRBV18 with TRBJ1-2; a possible D gene is TRBD1 (5 bases). V was clipped by 4 bases and J by 6 bases, with 15 bases between them. Germline lookup yields CDR1 KGHSH and CDR2 LQKENI. The CDR3 totals 14 residues. The CDR3 reads CASSQGQGKNGYTF. The CDR3 DNA follows: TGTGCCAGCTCACAGGGGCAGGGCAAAAATGGCTACACCTTC.

This clonotype was counted only a few times. The chain is built from TRBV27 and TRBJ2-2; 8 bases are shared with TRBD2. From germline, CDR1 is MNHEY and CDR2 SMNVEV (reference sequence). The ends lost 7 bases at V and 4 bases at J; junction bases unmatched: 11. The CDR3 runs to 16 residues. The CDR3 loop reads CASMPQAGVGTGELFF. For the CDR3, the DNA is TGTGCCAGCATGCCCCAAGCGGGAGTGGGCACCGGGGAGCTGTTTTTT.

This clonotype was observed a few times. The chain has TRBV27 and TRBJ1-5, with a weak D call TRBD1 (5 bases). There are 14 residues in the CDR3. Germline V gene lookup returns CDR1 MNHEY and CDR2 SMNVEV (reference sequence). V was shortened by 4 bases and J by 2 bases, with 9 bases between the two germline ends. CDR3: CASSSQGRNQPQHF. The CDR3 DNA is TGTGCCAGCAGTTCCCAGGGACGCAATCAGCCCCAGCATTTT.

This clonotype was observed at least ten times. This sequence joins TRBV7-3 and TRBJ2-1; TRBD1 is a possible D gene (6 bases). The V end was cut by 2 bases, the J end by 4 bases, with 12 bases between. This CDR3 region has 15 residues. Germline V CDR1 and CDR2: SGHTA, FQGTGA. The CDR3 sequence is CASSLLGALYNEQFF. The CDR3, as DNA: TGTGCCAGCAGCTTATTGGGGGCTCTTTACAATGAGCAGTTCTTC.

The V and J genes are TRBV24-1 and TRBJ2-1; a weak D match, TRBD1 (8 bases). The CDR3 sequence is 16 residues long. Germline loops: CDR1 KGHDR, CDR2 SFDVKD. The V end was cut by 1 base, the J end by 4 bases, with 13 bases between. The CDR3 sequence is CATSDFGQGLYNEQFF. In DNA, the CDR3 is TGTGCCACCAGTGATTTTGGACAGGGACTATACAATGAGCAGTTCTTC.

J is TRBJ2-7 and V is TRBV4-3; no clear D. This CDR3 comprises 14 residues. Between the trimmed V and J ends, which lost 2 bases and 3 bases, there was a span of 11 bases. Germline values: CDR1 LGHNA, CDR2 YSLEER. The CDR3 reads CASSQLLGNYEQYF. The CDR3 region has the DNA TGCGCCAGCAGCCAACTTTTAGGGAACTACGAGCAGTACTTC.

The V call is TRBV30, the J call TRBJ2-5, with D possibly being TRBD1 or TRBD2 (7 bases each). V was shortened by 1 base and J by 4 bases, with 13 bases between the two germline ends. CDR1 is GTSNPN, CDR2 SVGIG, per germline (reference sequence). CDR3 length: 14 amino acids. CDR3 in amino acids: CAWSAGRGGETQYF. CDR3 nucleotides: TGTGCCTGGAGTGCGGGCAGGGGGGGAGAGACCCAGTACTTC. Drawing the rest from reference TRBV30 and TRBJ2-5, the complete variable domain is SQTIHQWPATLVQPVGSPLSLECTVEGTSNPNLYWYRQAAGRGLQLLFYSVGIGQISSEVPQNLSASRPQDRQFILSSKKLLLSDSGFYLCAWSAGRGGETQYFGPGTRLLVL.

A few counts support this clonotype. The rearrangement links TRBV12-3 or TRBV12-4 to TRBJ1-1; the D gene is possibly TRBD1 (6 bases). The V end was cut by 7 bases, the J end by 11 bases, with 17 bases between. The CDR3 spans 12 residues. In DNA, the CDR3 is TGTGCCAGCAAAGACGGTTCAGGGGAGGCTTTCTTT. Translation: CASKDGSGEAFF.

This rearrangement joins TRBV5-5 to TRBJ1-3; weak D call: TRBD1 (6 bases). CDR3 length equals 15 residues. The V end lost 0 bases, the J end lost 2 bases, and 9 bases lay between the germline ends. The germline CDR1 and CDR2 sequences are SGHKS and YYEKEE (reference sequence). CDR3 sequence reads: CASSLDRDTGNTIYF. CDR3 DNA: TGTGCCAGCAGCTTGGACCGGGACACTGGAAACACCATATATTTT.

This clonotype was observed a few times. The chain carries TRBV7-9 and TRBJ1-2; TRBD1 aligns across 11 bases. With V trimmed by 5 bases and J by 6 bases, 5 bases remained unmatched. Looked up from germline, CDR1 is SEHNR and CDR2 is FQNEAQ (reference sequence). CDR3 length: 14 residues. The CDR3 loop is CASSLGQGADGYTF. CDR3 sequence (DNA): TGTGCCAGCAGCCTCGGACAGGGGGCCGATGGCTACACCTTC.

V is TRBV6-2 or TRBV6-3 and J is TRBJ2-7; D is undetermined. V shed 0 bases and J shed 7 bases, with 7 bases lying between them. The CDR3 is 12 residues long. CDR1 is MNHEY, CDR2 SVGEGT, per germline. CDR3 bases: TGTGCCAGCAGTTACTCGATGCGGGAGCAGTACTTC. It translates to CASSYSMREQYF.

This clonotype was counted ten times or more. The CDR3 here is CATSEAGFSYNEQFF. CDR3 DNA: TGTGCCACCAGTGAGGCGGGGTTCTCCTACAATGAGCAGTTCTTC. The chain combines TRBV24-1 with TRBJ2-1; D possibly corresponds to TRBD2 (6 bases). The germline CDR1 and CDR2 sequences are KGHDR and SFDVKD. The CDR3 covers 15 residues. V lost 4 bases and J 0 bases, leaving 9 bases between the germline ends.

The sample holds many counts of this clonotype. This chain links TRBV12-3 or TRBV12-4 with TRBJ2-1; TRBD1 matches 9 bases. The CDR3 is 18 residues long. With 1 base clipped from V and 0 bases from J, the junction kept 7 bases outside the gene matches. The CDR3 spells CASSLVAGTGSSYNEQFF. The CDR3 DNA sequence: TGTGCCAGCAGTTTAGTAGCCGGGACAGGGAGCTCCTACAATGAGCAGTTCTTC.

This clonotype was seen ten or more times. The chain has TRBV12-3 or TRBV12-4 and TRBJ1-1; D remains ambiguous. Between the trimmed V and J ends, which lost 8 bases and 1 base, there was a span of 14 bases. The CDR3 loop spans 14 amino acids. DNA of the CDR3: TGTGCCAGCGATGGGAGGCAGACGAACACTGAAGCTTTCTTT. Amino acid sequence: CASDGRQTNTEAFF.

The table lists this clonotype with many counts. The chain couples TRBV20-1 to TRBJ2-7, with D unclear. Germline CDR1 reads DFQATT; CDR2 reads SNEGSKA (reference sequence). Trimming left V 3 bases short and J 3 bases short, with 12 bases between. This CDR3 comprises 13 residues. The CDR3 DNA reads as TGCAGTGCTAGGCCCTCCTACTTCTACGAGCAGTACTTC. Translation: CSARPSYFYEQYF.

This clonotype was seen a few times. V usage is TRBV3-1 and J usage is TRBJ2-2, with D possibly matching TRBD1 (5 bases). The germline V and J ends were trimmed by 2 bases and 6 bases, with 10 bases remaining between them. This CDR3 has 14 residues. CDR1 LGHDT and CDR2 YNNKEL come from the germline V gene (reference sequence). CDR3 loop: CASSQNSRAGELFF. The CDR3 nucleotides read TGTGCCAGCAGCCAAAATTCCAGGGCCGGGGAGCTGTTTTTT.

In its sample, this clonotype was seen many times. The chain is built from TRBV12-3 or TRBV12-4 and TRBJ2-2; possibly TRBD2 for D (6 bases). The CDR3 totals 15 residues. Trimming removed 4 bases from V and 5 bases from J, with 14 bases in between. The CDR3 nucleotides are TGTGCCAGCAGTTCGTACCCTGGGGGGACCGGGGAGCTGTTTTTT. It encodes CASSSYPGGTGELFF.